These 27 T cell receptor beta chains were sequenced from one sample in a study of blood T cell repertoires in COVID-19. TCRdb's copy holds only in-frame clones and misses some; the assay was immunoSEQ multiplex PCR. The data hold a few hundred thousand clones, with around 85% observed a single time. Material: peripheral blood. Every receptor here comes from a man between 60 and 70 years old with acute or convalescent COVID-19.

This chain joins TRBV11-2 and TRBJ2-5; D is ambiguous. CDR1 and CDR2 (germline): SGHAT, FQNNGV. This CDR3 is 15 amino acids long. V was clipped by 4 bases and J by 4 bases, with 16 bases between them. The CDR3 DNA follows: TGTGCCAGCAGCTCCGGCAGGTCCGTTGGAGAGACCCAGTACTTC. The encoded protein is CASSSGRSVGETQYF.

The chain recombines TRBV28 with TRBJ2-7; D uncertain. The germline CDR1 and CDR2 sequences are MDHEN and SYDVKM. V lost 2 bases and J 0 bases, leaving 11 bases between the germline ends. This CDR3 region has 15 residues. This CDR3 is CASSLMAASSYEQYF. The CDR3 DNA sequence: TGTGCCAGCAGTTTAATGGCGGCTAGCTCCTACGAGCAGTACTTC.

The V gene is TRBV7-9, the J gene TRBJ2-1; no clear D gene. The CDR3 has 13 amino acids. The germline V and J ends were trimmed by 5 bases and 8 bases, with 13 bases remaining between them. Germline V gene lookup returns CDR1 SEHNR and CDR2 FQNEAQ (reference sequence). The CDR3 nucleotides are TGTGCCAGCAGCATCAACCAGGTCTATGAGCAGTTCTTC. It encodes CASSINQVYEQFF.

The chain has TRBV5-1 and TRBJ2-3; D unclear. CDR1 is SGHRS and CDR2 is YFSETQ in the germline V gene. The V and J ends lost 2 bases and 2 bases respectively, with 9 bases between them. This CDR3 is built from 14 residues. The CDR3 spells CASSFDGYTDTQYF. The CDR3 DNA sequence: TGCGCCAGCAGCTTTGACGGGTACACAGATACGCAGTATTTT.

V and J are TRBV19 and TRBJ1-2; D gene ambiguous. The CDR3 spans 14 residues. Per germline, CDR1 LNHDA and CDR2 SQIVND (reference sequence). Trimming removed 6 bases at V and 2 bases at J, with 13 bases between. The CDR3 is CASRTLTANYGYTF. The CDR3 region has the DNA TGTGCCAGTAGGACCCTGACTGCAAACTATGGCTACACCTTC.

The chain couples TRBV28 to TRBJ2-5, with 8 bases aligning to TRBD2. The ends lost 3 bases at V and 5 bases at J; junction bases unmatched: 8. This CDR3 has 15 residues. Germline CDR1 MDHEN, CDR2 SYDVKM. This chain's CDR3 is CASSLTGLGGETQYF. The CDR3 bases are TGTGCCAGCAGTTTGACGGGACTAGGAGGGGAGACCCAGTACTTC. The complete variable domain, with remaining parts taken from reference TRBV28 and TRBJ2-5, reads DVKVTQSSRYLVKRTGEKVFLECVQDMDHENMFWYRQDPGLGLRLIYFSYDVKMKEKGDIPEGYSVSREKKERFSLILESASTNQTSMYLCASSLTGLGGETQYFGPGTRLLVL.

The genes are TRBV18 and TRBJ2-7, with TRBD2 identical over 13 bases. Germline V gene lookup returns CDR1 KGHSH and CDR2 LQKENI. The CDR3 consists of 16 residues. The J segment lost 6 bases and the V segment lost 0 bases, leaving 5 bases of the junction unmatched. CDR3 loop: CASSPPKGLAGVEQYF. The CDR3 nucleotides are TGTGCCAGCTCACCACCGAAAGGACTAGCGGGAGTCGAGCAGTACTTC.

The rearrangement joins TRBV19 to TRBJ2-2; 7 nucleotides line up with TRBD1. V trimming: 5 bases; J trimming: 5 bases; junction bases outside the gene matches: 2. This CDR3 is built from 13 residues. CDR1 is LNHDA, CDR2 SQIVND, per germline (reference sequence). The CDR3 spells CASSVTGTGELFF. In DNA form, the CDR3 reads TGTGCCAGTAGTGTGACAGGGACCGGGGAGCTGTTTTTT.

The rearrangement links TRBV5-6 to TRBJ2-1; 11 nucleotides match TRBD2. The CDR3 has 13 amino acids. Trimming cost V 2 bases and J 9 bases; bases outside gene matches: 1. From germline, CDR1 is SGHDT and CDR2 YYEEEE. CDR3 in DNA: TGTGCCAGCAGCTTACTAGCGGGAGTTGAGCAGTTCTTC. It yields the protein CASSLLAGVEQFF. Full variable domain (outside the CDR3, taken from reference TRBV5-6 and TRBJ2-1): DAGVTQSPTHLIKTRGQQVTLRCSPKSGHDTVSWYQQALGQGPQFIFQYYEEEERQRGNFPDRFSGHQFPNYSSELNVNALLLGDSALYLCASSLLAGVEQFFGPGTRLTVL.

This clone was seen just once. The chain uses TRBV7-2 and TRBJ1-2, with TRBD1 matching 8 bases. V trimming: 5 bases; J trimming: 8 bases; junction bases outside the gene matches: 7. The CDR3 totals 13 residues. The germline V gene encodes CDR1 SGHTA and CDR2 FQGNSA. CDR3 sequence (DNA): TGTGCCAGCAGCCCTGGACAGGGAGTCGGCTACACCTTC. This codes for CASSPGQGVGYTF.

The CDR3 DNA is TGTGCCAGCAGCCAAGGGTTAGGCAGGGTGGTTGGAAACACCATATATTTT. Residues: CASSQGLGRVVGNTIYF. The chain joins TRBV14 to TRBJ1-3; D is possibly TRBD1 (5 bases). Germline CDR1 reads SGHDN; CDR2 reads FVKESK. This CDR3 has 17 residues. With 1 base removed from V and 3 bases from J, the gap between germline ends came to 16 bases. The variable domain in full, with the rest retrieved from reference TRBV14 and TRBJ1-3, is EAGVTQFPSHSVIEKGQTVTLRCDPISGHDNLYWYRRVMGKEIKFLLHFVKESKQDESGMPNNRFLAERTGGTYSTLKVQPAELEDSGVYFCASSQGLGRVVGNTIYFGEGSWLTVV.

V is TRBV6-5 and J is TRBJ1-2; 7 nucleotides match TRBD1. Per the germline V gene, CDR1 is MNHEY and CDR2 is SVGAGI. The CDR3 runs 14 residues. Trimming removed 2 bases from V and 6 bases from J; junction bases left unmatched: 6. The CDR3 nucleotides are TGTGCCAGCAGTTACACGACAGGGTATGATGGCTACACCTTC. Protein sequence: CASSYTTGYDGYTF.

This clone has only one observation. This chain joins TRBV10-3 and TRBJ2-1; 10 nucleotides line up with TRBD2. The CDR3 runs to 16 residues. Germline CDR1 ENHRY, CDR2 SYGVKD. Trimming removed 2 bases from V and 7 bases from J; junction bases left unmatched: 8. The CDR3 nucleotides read TGTGCCATCAGTGAGAGGCTAGCGGGAGAGAGGAATGAGCAGTTCTTC. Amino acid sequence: CAISERLAGERNEQFF.

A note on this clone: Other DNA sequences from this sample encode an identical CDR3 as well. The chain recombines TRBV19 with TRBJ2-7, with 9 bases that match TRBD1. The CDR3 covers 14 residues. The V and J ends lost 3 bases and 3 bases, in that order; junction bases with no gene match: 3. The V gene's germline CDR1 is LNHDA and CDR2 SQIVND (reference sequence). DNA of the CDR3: TGTGCCAGTAGTATCCGACAGGGGGGCTACGAGCAGTACTTC. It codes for CASSIRQGGYEQYF.

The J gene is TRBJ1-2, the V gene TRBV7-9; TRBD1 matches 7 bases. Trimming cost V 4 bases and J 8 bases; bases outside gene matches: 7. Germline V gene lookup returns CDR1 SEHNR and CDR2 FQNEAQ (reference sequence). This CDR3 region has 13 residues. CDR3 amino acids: CASSSGTVAGYTF. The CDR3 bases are TGTGCCAGCAGCTCCGGGACAGTAGCCGGCTACACCTTC.

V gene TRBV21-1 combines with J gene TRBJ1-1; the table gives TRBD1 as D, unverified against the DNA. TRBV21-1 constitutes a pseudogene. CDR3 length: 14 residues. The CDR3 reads CAIPLQVPNTEAFF. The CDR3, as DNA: TGTGCCATTCCTTTACAGGTTCCGAACACTGAAGCTTTCTTT.

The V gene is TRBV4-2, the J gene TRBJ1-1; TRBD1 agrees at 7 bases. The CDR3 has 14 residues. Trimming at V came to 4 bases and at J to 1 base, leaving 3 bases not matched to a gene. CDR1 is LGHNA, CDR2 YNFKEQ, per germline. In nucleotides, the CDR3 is TGTGCCAGCAGCCTGGGACAGCAGAACACTGAAGCTTTCTTT. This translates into CASSLGQQNTEAFF.

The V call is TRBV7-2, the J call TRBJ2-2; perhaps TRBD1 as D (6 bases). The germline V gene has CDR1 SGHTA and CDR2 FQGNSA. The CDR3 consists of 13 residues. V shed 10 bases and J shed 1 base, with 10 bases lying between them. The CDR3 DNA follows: TGTGCCACCGCAGGGGAGAACACCGGGGAGCTGTTTTTT. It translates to CATAGENTGELFF.

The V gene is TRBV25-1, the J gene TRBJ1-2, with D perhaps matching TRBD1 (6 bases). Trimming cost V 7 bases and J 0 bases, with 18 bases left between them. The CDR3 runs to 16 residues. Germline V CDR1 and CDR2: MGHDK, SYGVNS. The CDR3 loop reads CASMGIGGSSNYGYTF. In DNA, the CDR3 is TGTGCCAGCATGGGTATTGGGGGCAGTTCTAACTATGGCTACACCTTC.

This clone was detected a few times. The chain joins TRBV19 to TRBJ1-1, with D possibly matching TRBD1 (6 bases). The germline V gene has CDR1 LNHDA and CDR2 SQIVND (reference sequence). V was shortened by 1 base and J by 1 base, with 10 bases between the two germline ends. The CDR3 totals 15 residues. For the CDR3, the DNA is TGTGCCAGTAGTATAGCTGCCAGGGGGAACACTGAAGCTTTCTTT. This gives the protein CASSIAARGNTEAFF.

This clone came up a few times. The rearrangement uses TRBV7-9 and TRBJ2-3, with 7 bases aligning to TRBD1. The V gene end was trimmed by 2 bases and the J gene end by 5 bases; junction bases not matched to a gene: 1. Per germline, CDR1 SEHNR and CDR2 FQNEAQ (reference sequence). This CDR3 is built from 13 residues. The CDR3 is CASSLNRGDTQYF. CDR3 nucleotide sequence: TGTGCCAGCAGCTTAAACAGGGGAGATACGCAGTATTTT. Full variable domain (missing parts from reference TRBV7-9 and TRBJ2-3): DTGVSQNPRHKITKRGQNVTFRCDPISEHNRLYWYRQTLGQGPEFLTYFQNEAQLEKSRLLSDRFSAERPKGSFSTLEIQRTEQGDSAMYLCASSLNRGDTQYFGPGTRLTVL.

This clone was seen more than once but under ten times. The CDR3 sequence is CASSSTGVEQYF. The DNA for the CDR3 is TGCGCCAGCAGCTCGACAGGGGTCGAGCAGTACTTC. V and J are TRBV5-1 and TRBJ2-7, with 8 positions matching TRBD1. CDR1 SGHRS and CDR2 YFSETQ come from the germline V gene. This CDR3 contains 12 residues. Trimming took 3 bases from V and 6 from J; bases not matched to a gene: 2.

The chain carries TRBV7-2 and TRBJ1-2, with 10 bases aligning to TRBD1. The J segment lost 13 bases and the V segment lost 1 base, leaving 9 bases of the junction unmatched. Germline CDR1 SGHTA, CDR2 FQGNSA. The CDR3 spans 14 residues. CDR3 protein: CASSLVGTGVLGTF. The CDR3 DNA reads TGTGCCAGCAGCTTAGTAGGGACAGGGGTTCTAGGCACCTTC.

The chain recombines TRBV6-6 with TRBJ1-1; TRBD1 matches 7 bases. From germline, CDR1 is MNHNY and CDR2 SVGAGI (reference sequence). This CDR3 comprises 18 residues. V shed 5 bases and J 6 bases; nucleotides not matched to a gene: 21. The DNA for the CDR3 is TGTGCCAGCAGTCATTCAGGGACAGTTTCTTCTCCGATCGCTGAAGCTTTCTTT. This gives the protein CASSHSGTVSSPIAEAFF.

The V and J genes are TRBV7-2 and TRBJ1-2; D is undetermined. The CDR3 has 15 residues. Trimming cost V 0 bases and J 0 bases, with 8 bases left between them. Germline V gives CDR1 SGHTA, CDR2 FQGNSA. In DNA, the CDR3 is TGTGCCAGCAGCTTAGCTGCAGGCGCTAACTATGGCTACACCTTC. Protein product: CASSLAAGANYGYTF.

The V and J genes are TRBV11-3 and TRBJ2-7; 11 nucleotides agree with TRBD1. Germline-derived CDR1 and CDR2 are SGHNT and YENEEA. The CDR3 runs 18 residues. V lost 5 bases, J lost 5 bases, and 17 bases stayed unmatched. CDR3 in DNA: TGTGCCAGCAGCCCAGGGGACAGGGGGGTGGTCGGGAGTGACGAGCAGTACTTC. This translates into CASSPGDRGVVGSDEQYF.

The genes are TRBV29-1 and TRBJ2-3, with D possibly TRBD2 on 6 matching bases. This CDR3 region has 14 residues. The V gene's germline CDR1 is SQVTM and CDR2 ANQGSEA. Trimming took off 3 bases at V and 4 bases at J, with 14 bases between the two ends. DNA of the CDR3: TGCAGCGTTGACGCGGGACCCGCGGCAGATACGCAGTATTTT. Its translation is CSVDAGPAADTQYF.